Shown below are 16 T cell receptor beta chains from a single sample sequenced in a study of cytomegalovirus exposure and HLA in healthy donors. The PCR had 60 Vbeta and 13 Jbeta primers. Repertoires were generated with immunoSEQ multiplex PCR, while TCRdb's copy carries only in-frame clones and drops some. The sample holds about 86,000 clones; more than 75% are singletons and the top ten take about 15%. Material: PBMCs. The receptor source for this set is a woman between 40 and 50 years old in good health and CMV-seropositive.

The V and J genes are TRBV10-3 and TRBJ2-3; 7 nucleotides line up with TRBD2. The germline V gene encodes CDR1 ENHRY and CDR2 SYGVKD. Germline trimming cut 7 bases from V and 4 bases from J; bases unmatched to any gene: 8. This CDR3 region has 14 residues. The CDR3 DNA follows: TGTGCCATCAAGGCTAGCGGTTCATCAGATACGCAGTATTTT. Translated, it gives CAIKASGSSDTQYF.

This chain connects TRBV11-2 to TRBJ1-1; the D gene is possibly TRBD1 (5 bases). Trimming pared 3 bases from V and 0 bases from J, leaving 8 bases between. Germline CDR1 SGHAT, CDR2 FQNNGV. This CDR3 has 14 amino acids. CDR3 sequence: CASSLGGVNTEAFF. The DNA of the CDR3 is TGTGCCAGCAGCTTGGGAGGGGTGAACACTGAAGCTTTCTTT.

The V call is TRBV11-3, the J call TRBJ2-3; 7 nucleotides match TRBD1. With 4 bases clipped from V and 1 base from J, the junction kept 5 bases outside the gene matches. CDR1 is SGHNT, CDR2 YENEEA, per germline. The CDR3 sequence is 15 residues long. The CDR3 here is CASSSTDRGTDTQYF. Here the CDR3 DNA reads TGTGCCAGCAGCTCGACTGACAGGGGCACAGATACGCAGTATTTT.

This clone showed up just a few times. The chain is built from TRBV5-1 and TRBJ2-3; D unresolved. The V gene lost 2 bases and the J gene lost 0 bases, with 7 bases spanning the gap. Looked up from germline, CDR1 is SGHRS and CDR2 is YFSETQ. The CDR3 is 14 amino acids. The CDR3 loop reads CASSLSTSTDTQYF. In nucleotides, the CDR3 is TGCGCCAGCAGCTTATCAACAAGCACAGATACGCAGTATTTT.

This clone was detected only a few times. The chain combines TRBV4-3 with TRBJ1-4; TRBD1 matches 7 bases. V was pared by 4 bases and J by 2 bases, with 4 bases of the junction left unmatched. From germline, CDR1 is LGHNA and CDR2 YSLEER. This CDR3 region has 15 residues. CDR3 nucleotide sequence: TGCGCCAGCAGCCCGGGACAGCGGACTAATGAAAAACTGTTTTTT. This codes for CASSPGQRTNEKLFF.

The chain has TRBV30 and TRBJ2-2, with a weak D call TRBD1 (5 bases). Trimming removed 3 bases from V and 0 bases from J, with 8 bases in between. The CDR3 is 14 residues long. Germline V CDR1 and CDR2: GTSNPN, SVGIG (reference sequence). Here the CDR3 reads CAWRTVTNTGELFF. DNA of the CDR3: TGTGCCTGGAGGACAGTCACGAACACCGGGGAGCTGTTTTTT.

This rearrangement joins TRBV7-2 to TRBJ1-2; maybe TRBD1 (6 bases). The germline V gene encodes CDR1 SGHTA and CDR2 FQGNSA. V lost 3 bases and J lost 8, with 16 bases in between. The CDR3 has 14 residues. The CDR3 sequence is CASSFRTELFGYTF. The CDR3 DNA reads TGTGCCAGCAGCTTTAGGACAGAATTATTCGGCTACACCTTC.

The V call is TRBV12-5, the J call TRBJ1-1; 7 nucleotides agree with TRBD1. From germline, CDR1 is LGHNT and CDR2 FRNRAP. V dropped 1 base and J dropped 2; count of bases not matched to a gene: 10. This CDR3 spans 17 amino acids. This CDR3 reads CASGLARTGDGNTEAFF. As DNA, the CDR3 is TGTGCTAGTGGTTTGGCTAGAACAGGGGATGGTAACACTGAAGCTTTCTTT.

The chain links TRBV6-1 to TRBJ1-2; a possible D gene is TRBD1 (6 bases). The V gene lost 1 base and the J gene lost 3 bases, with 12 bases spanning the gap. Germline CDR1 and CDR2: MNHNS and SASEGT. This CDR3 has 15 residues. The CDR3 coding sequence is TGTGCCAGCAGTGAAGGGACAGATTTCGACTATGGCTACACCTTC. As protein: CASSEGTDFDYGYTF.

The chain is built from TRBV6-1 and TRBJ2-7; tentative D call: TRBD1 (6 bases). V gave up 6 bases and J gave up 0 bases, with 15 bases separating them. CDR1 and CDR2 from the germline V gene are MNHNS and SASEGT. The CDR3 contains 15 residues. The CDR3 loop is CASRTTGFSSYEQYF. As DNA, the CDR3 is TGTGCCAGCAGAACTACAGGGTTTAGCTCCTACGAGCAGTACTTC.

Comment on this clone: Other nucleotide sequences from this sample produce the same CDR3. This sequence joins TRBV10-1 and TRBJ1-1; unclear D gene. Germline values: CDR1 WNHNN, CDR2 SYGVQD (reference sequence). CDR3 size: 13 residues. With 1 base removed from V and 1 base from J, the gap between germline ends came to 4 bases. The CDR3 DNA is TGCGCCAGCAGTGAGTTCAGGAACACTGAAGCTTTCTTT. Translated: CASSEFRNTEAFF.

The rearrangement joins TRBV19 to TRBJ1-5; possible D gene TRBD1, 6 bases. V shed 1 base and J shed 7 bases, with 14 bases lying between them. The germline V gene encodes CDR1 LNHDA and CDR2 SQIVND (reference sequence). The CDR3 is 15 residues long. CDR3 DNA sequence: TGTGCCAGTAGTATAGGGGAGGGAGGGGGGCAGCCCCAGCATTTT. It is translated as CASSIGEGGGQPQHF.

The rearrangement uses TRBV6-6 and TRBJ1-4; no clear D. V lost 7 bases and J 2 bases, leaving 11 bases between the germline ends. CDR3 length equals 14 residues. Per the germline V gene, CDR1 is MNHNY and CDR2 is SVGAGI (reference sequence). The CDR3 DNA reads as TGTGCCAGCAAAACTGGAGGGACTAATGAAAAACTGTTTTTT. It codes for CASKTGGTNEKLFF.

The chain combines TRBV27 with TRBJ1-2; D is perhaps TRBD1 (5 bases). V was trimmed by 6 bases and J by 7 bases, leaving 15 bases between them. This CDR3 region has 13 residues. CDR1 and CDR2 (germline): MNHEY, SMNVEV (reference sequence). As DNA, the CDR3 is TGTGCCAGCAGCCCTGGCAGGGTTGGTGGCTACACCTTC. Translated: CASSPGRVGGYTF.

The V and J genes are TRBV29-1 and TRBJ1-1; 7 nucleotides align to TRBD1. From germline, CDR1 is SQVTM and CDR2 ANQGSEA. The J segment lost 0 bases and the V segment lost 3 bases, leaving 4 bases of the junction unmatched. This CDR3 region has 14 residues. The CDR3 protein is CSVESGGMNTEAFF. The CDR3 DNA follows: TGCAGCGTTGAGTCAGGGGGAATGAACACTGAAGCTTTCTTT.

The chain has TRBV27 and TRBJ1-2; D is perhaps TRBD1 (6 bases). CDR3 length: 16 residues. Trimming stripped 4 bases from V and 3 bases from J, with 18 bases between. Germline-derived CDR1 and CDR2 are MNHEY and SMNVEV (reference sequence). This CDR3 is CASSSSYRDGDYGYTF. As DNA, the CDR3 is TGTGCCAGCAGTTCATCATACAGGGACGGGGACTATGGCTACACCTTC.